What follows are 25 T cell receptor beta chains derived from one specimen sequenced in a study of control samples from healthy donors and cancer patients. Using immunoSEQ multiplex PCR, the repertoire was profiled, and TCRdb retains in-frame clones only, with some absent. Among about 51,000 clones, 88% were seen once, and the ten largest hold about 39%. The sample consisted of PBMCs. The receptors come from a middle-aged man with head and neck cancer.

CDR3 region: CASSGGQGGVPNEQFF. DNA of the CDR3: TGTGCCAGCAGTGGCGGACAGGGAGGTGTACCCAATGAGCAGTTCTTC. The V and J genes are TRBV6-1 and TRBJ2-1, with 8 positions matching TRBD1. The CDR3 totals 16 residues. The V gene's germline CDR1 is MNHNS and CDR2 SASEGT. The V segment lost 4 bases and the J segment 6 bases; nucleotides outside the gene matches: 11.

This clone was observed once. V and J are TRBV3-1 (or the pseudogene TRBV3-2) and TRBJ2-2, with D uncertain. The CDR3 extends over 17 amino acids. V was cut by 2 bases and J by 7 bases, with 20 bases left in between. Germline V gene sequence: CDR1 LGHDT, CDR2 YNNKEL (reference sequence). CDR3 residues: CASSQNPARVSVGELFF. The CDR3 DNA reads TGTGCCAGCAGCCAAAATCCGGCTAGAGTCAGTGTCGGGGAGCTGTTTTTT.

This sequence joins TRBV12-3 or TRBV12-4 and TRBJ1-1; D ambiguous. V lost 5 bases and J lost 5, with 9 bases in between. CDR3 length: 12 residues. CDR3 sequence: CASSRTITEAFF. CDR3 bases: TGTGCCAGCAGTCGAACGATAACTGAAGCTTTCTTT.

The chain uses TRBV5-4 and TRBJ2-3; D remains ambiguous. CDR3 length: 15 amino acids. The germline V and J ends were trimmed by 4 bases and 2 bases, with 14 bases remaining between them. CDR1 is SGHNT, CDR2 YYREEE, per germline (reference sequence). The CDR3 spells CASSLSGFITDTQYF. CDR3 nucleotides: TGTGCCAGCAGCCTGAGTGGTTTCATCACAGATACGCAGTATTTT.

V usage is TRBV28 and J usage is TRBJ2-7, with TRBD1 identical over 8 bases. The length of the CDR3 is 13 residues. V shed 5 bases, J shed 5 bases, and the junction held 5 bases outside the gene matches. Germline CDR1 is MDHEN and CDR2 is SYDVKM. DNA of the CDR3: TGTGCCAGCAGTCTAAGACAGGGGAACGAGCAGTACTTC. It translates to CASSLRQGNEQYF.

V gene TRBV12-3 or TRBV12-4 combines with J gene TRBJ1-2, with D hard to call. The CDR3 spans 13 residues. Trimming left V 7 bases short and J 8 bases short, with 17 bases between. CDR3 coding DNA: TGTGCCAGCACCCTGCTAGGCTCGGGCGGCTACACCTTC. This encodes CASTLLGSGGYTF.

CDR3 in amino acids: CASSLRAGGGYEQYF. CDR3 in DNA: TGTGCCAGCAGCCTCAGGGCAGGGGGCGGCTACGAGCAGTACTTC. The chain carries TRBV7-2 and TRBJ2-7; 8 nucleotides align to TRBD1. Per the germline V gene, CDR1 is SGHTA and CDR2 is FQGNSA. The ends lost 5 bases at V and 3 bases at J; junction bases unmatched: 9. The CDR3 loop spans 15 amino acids.

V gene TRBV7-6 combines with J gene TRBJ2-1; 9 bases align to TRBD1. The CDR3 runs 17 residues. The germline CDR1 and CDR2 sequences are SGHVS and FNYEAQ. Unmatched junction bases numbered 13, after V lost 4 bases and J lost 6 bases. CDR3 DNA: TGTGCCAGCAGCTCGATTTACAGGGGGCGCCCCCTCAATGAGCAGTTCTTC. Its translation: CASSSIYRGRPLNEQFF.

This clone was seen more than once but under ten times. CDR3 region: CASSLVGGGTYEQFF. Written as DNA, the CDR3 is TGTGCCAGCAGCTTAGTCGGCGGGGGGACCTATGAGCAGTTCTTC. The rearrangement uses TRBV7-2 and TRBJ2-1; 8 positions match TRBD2. Trimming cost V 1 base and J 8 bases; bases outside gene matches: 7. From germline, CDR1 is SGHTA and CDR2 FQGNSA. This CDR3 is 15 amino acids long.

The chain recombines TRBV19 with TRBJ2-7, with a possible D match to TRBD2 (5 bases). Germline V gene data show CDR1 as LNHDA and CDR2 as SQIVND (reference sequence). The V gene lost 5 bases and the J gene lost 3 bases, with 17 bases spanning the gap. This CDR3 is 15 amino acids long. CDR3 coding DNA: TGTGCCAGTAGTCGTGATCAGACGGGGAACTACGAGCAGTACTTC. Amino acids: CASSRDQTGNYEQYF. Full variable domain (remainder filled in from reference TRBV19 and TRBJ2-7): DGGITQSPKYLFRKEGQNVTLSCEQNLNHDAMYWYRQDPGQGLRLIYYSQIVNDFQKGDIAEGYSVSREKKESFPLTVTSAQKNPTAFYLCASSRDQTGNYEQYFGPGTRLTVT.

The genes are TRBV6-1 and TRBJ1-1, with D possibly being TRBD1 (5 bases). This CDR3 is 18 amino acids long. Trimming removed 2 bases at V and 5 bases at J, with 24 bases between. Germline V gene lookup returns CDR1 MNHNS and CDR2 SASEGT. CDR3 nucleotides: TGTGCCAGCAGTGAACAGGGATGGGTCGCAGGGAGTTCTACTGAAGCTTTCTTT. Translation: CASSEQGWVAGSSTEAFF.

V gene TRBV24-1 combines with J gene TRBJ2-3; D unclear. Germline CDR1 reads KGHDR; CDR2 reads SFDVKD. The CDR3 covers 14 residues. V lost 5 bases to trimming and J lost 3 bases, with 11 bases between them. CDR3 nucleotide sequence: TGTGCCACCAGTGCTTCATCCACTACAGATACGCAGTATTTT. Amino acids: CATSASSTTDTQYF.

The rearrangement links TRBV2 to TRBJ1-1; a weak D match, TRBD1 (5 bases). The germline V gene has CDR1 SNHLY and CDR2 FYNNEI. Trimming cost V 8 bases and J 10 bases, with 5 bases left between them. The CDR3 is 8 residues long. CDR3 DNA: TGTGCCAGCGGGGCAGCTTTCTTT. It translates to CASGAAFF.

This chain links TRBV5-1 with TRBJ2-3; 16 nucleotides line up with TRBD2. The CDR3 contains 18 residues. Trimming at V came to 6 bases and at J to 1 base, leaving 8 bases not matched to a gene. CDR1 and CDR2 from the germline V gene are SGHRS and YFSETQ. This chain's CDR3 is CASTQGLAGGPGTDTQYF. CDR3 nucleotides: TGCGCCAGCACCCAGGGACTAGCGGGGGGGCCCGGCACAGATACGCAGTATTTT.

This clone showed up just a few times. J is TRBJ1-2 and V is TRBV5-4; TRBD1 agrees at 7 bases. The junction had 3 bases not matched to a gene; V was cut back by 2 bases and J by 2 bases. The germline V gene has CDR1 SGHNT and CDR2 YYREEE (reference sequence). The CDR3 totals 14 residues. In DNA, the CDR3 is TGTGCCAGCAGCTTCCCGACAGGGAACTATGGCTACACCTTC. Translation gives CASSFPTGNYGYTF.

The V gene is TRBV12-5, the J gene TRBJ1-3; TRBD1 matches 7 bases. This CDR3 is 16 amino acids long. Germline V gene lookup returns CDR1 LGHNT and CDR2 FRNRAP. The V gene end was trimmed by 7 bases and the J gene end by 2 bases; junction bases not matched to a gene: 11. The CDR3 region has the DNA TGTGCTAGTGCGCGGATTAGGGGGCTTACTGGAAACACCATATATTTT. This translates into CASARIRGLTGNTIYF.

The V and J genes are TRBV19 and TRBJ2-2; no reliable D call. The CDR3 has 16 amino acids. The germline CDR1 and CDR2 sequences are LNHDA and SQIVND (reference sequence). The V end was cut by 4 bases, the J end by 1 base, with 13 bases between. The CDR3 sequence is CASSSFRSLNTGELFF. The CDR3, as DNA: TGTGCCAGTAGTAGTTTTAGAAGCCTGAACACCGGGGAGCTGTTTTTT.

The gene calls are TRBV5-4 and TRBJ1-2, with TRBD1 matching 7 bases. V lost 2 bases to trimming and J lost 6 bases; unmatched junction nucleotides: 4. The germline CDR1 and CDR2 sequences are SGHNT and YYREEE (reference sequence). The CDR3 spans 13 residues. CDR3 in DNA: TGTGCCAGCAGCTTTCAGGGGGAAAATGGCTACACCTTC. This sequence encodes CASSFQGENGYTF.

This chain connects TRBV12-1 to TRBJ2-7; the table's D call of TRBD2 was not tested on the DNA. TRBV12-1 is labeled a pseudogene. The CDR3 is 16 amino acids. The CDR3 spells CASSSGTSGSQREQYF. The CDR3 nucleotides read TGTGCCAGCAGCTCCGGGACTAGCGGGAGTCAGAGGGAGCAGTACTTC.

The rearrangement links TRBV7-6 to TRBJ1-3; D perhaps matches TRBD1 (6 bases). V was pared by 2 bases and J by 2 bases, with 16 bases between. This CDR3 region has 17 residues. Germline CDR1 SGHVS, CDR2 FNYEAQ. CDR3 bases: TGTGCCAGCAGCTTAAGCACCGGGGAGGGGGCTGGAAACACCATATATTTT. Its protein is CASSLSTGEGAGNTIYF.

The genes are TRBV6-1 and TRBJ2-1; 9 bases match TRBD1. The V gene end was trimmed by 4 bases and the J gene end by 6 bases; junction bases not matched to a gene: 13. The CDR3 spans 17 residues. Germline CDR1 reads MNHNS; CDR2 reads SASEGT. The CDR3 nucleotides read TGTGCCAGCAGTGGCCCTAGCCGGGACAGGGAACCCAATGAGCAGTTCTTC. Amino acid sequence: CASSGPSRDREPNEQFF.

This chain uses TRBV11-2 with TRBJ2-1, with D perhaps TRBD2 (7 bases). Per germline, CDR1 SGHAT and CDR2 FQNNGV. The germline V and J ends were trimmed by 5 bases and 4 bases, with 12 bases remaining between them. The CDR3 loop spans 14 amino acids. CDR3 residues: CASSPGGLYNEQFF. CDR3 coding DNA: TGTGCCAGCAGCCCGGGGGGCCTTTACAATGAGCAGTTCTTC.

The J gene is TRBJ2-3, the V gene TRBV7-3; D remains unclear. Germline V lookup: CDR1 SGHTA, CDR2 FQGTGA. The CDR3 consists of 14 residues. V was cut by 2 bases and J by 0 bases, with 6 bases left in between. CDR3: CASSLAGSTDTQYF. For the CDR3, the DNA is TGTGCCAGCAGCTTAGCCGGGAGCACAGATACGCAGTATTTT.

The chain joins TRBV5-1 to TRBJ2-1, with 8 bases identical to TRBD1. There are 16 residues in the CDR3. Germline V lookup: CDR1 SGHRS, CDR2 YFSETQ. Trimming cost V 5 bases and J 0 bases; bases outside gene matches: 7. The CDR3 region is CASRGAGGGSYNEQFF. In DNA form, the CDR3 reads TGCGCCAGCAGAGGGGCAGGGGGCGGCTCCTACAATGAGCAGTTCTTC. Together with reference TRBV5-1 and TRBJ2-1, the CDR3 gives the full variable domain: KAGVTQTPRYLIKTRGQQVTLSCSPISGHRSVSWYQQTPGQGLQFLFEYFSETQRNKGNFPGRFSGRQFSNSRSEMNVSTLELGDSALYLCASRGAGGGSYNEQFFGPGTRLTVL.

The rearrangement uses TRBV4-1 and TRBJ1-2; TRBD1 agrees at 9 bases. The V gene end was trimmed by 6 bases and the J gene end by 4 bases; junction bases not matched to a gene: 9. The CDR3 contains 15 residues. Germline-derived CDR1 and CDR2 are MGHRA and YSYEKL. The CDR3: CASRLTGTGTYGYTF. The DNA of the CDR3 is TGCGCCAGCAGGTTAACCGGGACAGGGACCTATGGCTACACCTTC.